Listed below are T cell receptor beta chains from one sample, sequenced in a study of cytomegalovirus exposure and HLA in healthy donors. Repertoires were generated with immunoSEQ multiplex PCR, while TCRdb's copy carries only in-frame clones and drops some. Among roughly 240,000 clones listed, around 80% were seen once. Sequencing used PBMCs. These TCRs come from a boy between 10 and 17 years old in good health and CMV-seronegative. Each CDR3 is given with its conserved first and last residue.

CDR3: CASSERGTSGRTSYNEQFF
V: TRBV6-1

CDR3: CASSLGQNTEAFF
V: TRBV18

CDR3: CASSRQGAGGNTIYF
V: TRBV19

CDR3: CATPGQGADEQYF
V: TRBV19

CDR3: CASRGQSRGTNRETFF
V: TRBV11-2

CDR3: CASSQELRTSYEQYF
V: TRBV4-1

CDR3: CASSSVQGTDTQYF
V: TRBV5-8

CDR3: CASSVRDNQPQHF
V: TRBV7-9

CDR3: CASTRSNTGELFF
V: TRBV9

CDR3: CAWSAVWGQGTETQYF
V: TRBV30

CDR3: CASSDSTSGSNEQFF
V: TRBV6-4

CDR3: CASSLWRGITEAFF
V: TRBV27

CDR3: CASSLTFSSYEQYF
V: TRBV7-8

CDR3: CASSQFPSGSITGELFF
V: TRBV4-1

CDR3: CASSLDGIFTGERSYNEQFF
V: TRBV5-4